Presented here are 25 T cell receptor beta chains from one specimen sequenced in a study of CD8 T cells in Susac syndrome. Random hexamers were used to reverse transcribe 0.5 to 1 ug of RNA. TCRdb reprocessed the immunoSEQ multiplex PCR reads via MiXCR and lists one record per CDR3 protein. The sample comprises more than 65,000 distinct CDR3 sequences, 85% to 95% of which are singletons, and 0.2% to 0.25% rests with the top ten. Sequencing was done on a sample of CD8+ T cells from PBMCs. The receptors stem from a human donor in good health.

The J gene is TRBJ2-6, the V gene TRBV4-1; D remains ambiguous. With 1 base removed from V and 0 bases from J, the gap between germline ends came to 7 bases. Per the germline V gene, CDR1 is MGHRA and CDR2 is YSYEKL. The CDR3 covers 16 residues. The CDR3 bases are TGCGCCAGCAGCCAAGTCGAGTACTCTGGGGCCAACGTCCTGACTTTC. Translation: CASSQVEYSGANVLTF.

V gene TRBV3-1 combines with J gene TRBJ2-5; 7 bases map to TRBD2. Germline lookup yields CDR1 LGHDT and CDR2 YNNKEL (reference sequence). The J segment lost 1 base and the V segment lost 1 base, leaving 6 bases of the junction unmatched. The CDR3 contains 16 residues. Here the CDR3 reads CASSQGGGVSQETQYF. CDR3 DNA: TGTGCCAGCAGCCAAGGGGGGGGAGTAAGCCAAGAGACCCAGTACTTC.

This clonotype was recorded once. This chain's CDR3 is CASRLGGGTYEQYF. The CDR3 DNA reads as TGTGCCAGCAGACTCGGAGGGGGCACCTACGAGCAGTACTTC. The V and J genes are TRBV12-3 or TRBV12-4 and TRBJ2-7; D might be TRBD1 (7 bases). CDR3 size: 14 residues. V lost 6 bases and J lost 2, with 14 bases in between.

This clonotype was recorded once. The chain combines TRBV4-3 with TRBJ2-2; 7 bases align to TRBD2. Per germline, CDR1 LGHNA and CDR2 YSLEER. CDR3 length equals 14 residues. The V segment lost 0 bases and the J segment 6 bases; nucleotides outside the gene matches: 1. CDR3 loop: CASSQDGGAGELFF. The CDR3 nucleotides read TGCGCCAGCAGCCAAGATGGGGGGGCCGGGGAGCTGTTTTTT.

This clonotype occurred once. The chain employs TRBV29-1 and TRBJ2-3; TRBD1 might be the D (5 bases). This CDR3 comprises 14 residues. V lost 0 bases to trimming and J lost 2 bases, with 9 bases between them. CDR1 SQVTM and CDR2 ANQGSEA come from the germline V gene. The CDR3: CSVEETENTDTQYF. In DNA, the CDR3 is TGCAGCGTTGAAGAGACAGAGAACACAGATACGCAGTATTTT.

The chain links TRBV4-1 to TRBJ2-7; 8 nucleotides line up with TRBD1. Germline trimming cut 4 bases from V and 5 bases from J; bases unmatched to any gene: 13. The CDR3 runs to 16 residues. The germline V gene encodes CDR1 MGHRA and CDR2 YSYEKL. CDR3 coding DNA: TGCGCCAGCAGCCGGATAACTGGGGCAGGGGGCCACGAGCAGTACTTC. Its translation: CASSRITGAGGHEQYF.

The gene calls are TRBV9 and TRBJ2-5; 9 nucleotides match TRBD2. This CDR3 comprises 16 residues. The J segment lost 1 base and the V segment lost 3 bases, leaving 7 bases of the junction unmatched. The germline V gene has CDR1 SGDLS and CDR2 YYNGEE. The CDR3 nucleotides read TGTGCCAGCAGCGCGGGCGGGGGGGCCGGCCAAGAGACCCAGTACTTC. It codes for CASSAGGGAGQETQYF.

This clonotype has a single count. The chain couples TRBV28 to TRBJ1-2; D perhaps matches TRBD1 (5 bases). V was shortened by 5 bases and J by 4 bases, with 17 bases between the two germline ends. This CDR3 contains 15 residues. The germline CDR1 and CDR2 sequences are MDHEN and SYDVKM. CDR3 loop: CASSPEVEGPYGYTF. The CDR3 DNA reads TGTGCCAGCAGTCCTGAGGTTGAGGGGCCCTATGGCTACACCTTC.

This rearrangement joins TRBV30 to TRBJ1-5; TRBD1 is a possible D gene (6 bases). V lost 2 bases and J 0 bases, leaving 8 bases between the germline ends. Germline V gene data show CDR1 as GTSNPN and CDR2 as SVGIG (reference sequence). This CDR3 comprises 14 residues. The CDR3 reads CAWSWTDSNQPQHF. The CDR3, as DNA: TGTGCCTGGAGTTGGACAGATAGCAATCAGCCCCAGCATTTT.

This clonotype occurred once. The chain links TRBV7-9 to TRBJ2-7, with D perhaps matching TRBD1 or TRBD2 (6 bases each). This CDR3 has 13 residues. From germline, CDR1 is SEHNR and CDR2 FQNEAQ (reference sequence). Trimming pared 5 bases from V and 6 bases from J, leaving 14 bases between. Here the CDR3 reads CASSPPRGREQYF. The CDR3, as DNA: TGTGCCAGCAGCCCGCCACGGGGGCGCGAGCAGTACTTC.

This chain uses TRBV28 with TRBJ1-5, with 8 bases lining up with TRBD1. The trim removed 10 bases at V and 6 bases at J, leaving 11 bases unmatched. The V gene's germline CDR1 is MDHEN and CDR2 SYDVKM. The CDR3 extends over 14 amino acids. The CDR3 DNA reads TGTGCCACCTCCCTACAGGGGGTTCGTCAGCCCCAGCATTTT. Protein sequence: CATSLQGVRQPQHF.

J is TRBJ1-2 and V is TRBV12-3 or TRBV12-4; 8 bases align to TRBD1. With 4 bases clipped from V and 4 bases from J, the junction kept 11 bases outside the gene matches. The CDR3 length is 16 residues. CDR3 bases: TGTGCCAGCAGTTCCCGACAGGGGCCGGGGGGCTATGGCTACACCTTC. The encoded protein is CASSSRQGPGGYGYTF.

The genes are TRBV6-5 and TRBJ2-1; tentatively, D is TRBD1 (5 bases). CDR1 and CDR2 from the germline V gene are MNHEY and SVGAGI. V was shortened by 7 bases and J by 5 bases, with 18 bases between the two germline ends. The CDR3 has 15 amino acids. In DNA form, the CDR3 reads TGTGCCAGCATGACGATGGGGCGCCGGGACAATGAGCAGTTCTTC. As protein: CASMTMGRRDNEQFF.

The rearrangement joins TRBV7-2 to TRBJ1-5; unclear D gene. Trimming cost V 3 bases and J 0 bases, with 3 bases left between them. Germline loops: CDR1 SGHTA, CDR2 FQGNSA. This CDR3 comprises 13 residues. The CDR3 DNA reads TGTGCCAGCAGCTTTTATAGCAATCAGCCCCAGCATTTT. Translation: CASSFYSNQPQHF. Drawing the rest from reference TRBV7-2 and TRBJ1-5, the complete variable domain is GAGVSQSPSNKVTEKGKDVELRCDPISGHTALYWYRQSLGQGLEFLIYFQGNSAPDKSGLPSDRFSAERTGGSVSTLTIQRTQQEDSAVYLCASSFYSNQPQHFGDGTRLSIL.

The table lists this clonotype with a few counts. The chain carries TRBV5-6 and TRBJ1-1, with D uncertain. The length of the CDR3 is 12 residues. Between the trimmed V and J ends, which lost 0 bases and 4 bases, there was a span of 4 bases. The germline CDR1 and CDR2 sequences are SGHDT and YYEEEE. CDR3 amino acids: CASSLGRTEAFF. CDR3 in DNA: TGTGCCAGCAGCTTGGGTCGCACTGAAGCTTTCTTT.

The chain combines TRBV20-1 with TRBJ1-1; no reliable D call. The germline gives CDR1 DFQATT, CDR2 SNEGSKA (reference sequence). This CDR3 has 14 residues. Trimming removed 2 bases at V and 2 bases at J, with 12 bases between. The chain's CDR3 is CSARRVVENTEAFF. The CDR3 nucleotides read TGCAGTGCTAGACGAGTTGTGGAAAACACTGAAGCTTTCTTT.

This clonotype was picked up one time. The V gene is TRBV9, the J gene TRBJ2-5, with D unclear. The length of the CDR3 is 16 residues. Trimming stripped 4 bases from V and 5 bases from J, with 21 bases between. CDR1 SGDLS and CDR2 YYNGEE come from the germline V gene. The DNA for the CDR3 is TGTGCCAGCAGCCCAAGCAGCCTGGGCCCGGTTGAGACCCAGTACTTC. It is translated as CASSPSSLGPVETQYF.

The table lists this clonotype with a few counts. CDR3 protein: CASSFPTGGDYGYTF. The CDR3, as DNA: TGCGCCAGCAGCTTTCCAACCGGGGGAGATTATGGCTACACCTTC. V is TRBV5-1 and J is TRBJ1-2; perhaps TRBD1 as D (5 bases). In germline, CDR1 is SGHRS, CDR2 YFSETQ. The CDR3 length is 15 residues. Deletions cut 2 bases from V and 5 bases from J, with 16 bases between.

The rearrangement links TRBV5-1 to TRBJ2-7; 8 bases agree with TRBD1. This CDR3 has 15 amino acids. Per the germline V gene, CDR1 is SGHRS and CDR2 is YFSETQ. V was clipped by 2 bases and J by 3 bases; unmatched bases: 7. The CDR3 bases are TGCGCCAGCAGCTTCCCCGGGACAGGAGTCTACGAGCAGTACGTC. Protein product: CASSFPGTGVYEQYV.

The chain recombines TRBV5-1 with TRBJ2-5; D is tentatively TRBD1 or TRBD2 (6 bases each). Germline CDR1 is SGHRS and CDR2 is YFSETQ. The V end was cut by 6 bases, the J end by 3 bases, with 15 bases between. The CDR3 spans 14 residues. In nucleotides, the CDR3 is TGCGCCAGCAACCCGACAGGCGGGGAAGAGACCCAGTACTTC. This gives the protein CASNPTGGEETQYF.

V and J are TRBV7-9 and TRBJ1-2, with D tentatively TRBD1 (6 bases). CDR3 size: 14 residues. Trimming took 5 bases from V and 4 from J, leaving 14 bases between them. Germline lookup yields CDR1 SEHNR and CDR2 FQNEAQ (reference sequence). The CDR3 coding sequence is TGTGCCAGCAGCAATCCGACAGGCAGCTATGGCTACACCTTC. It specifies CASSNPTGSYGYTF.

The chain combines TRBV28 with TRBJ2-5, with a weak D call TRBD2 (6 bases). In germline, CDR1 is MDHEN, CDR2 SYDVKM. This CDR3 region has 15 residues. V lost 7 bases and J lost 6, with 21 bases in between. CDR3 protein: CASTTTPGEGKTQYF. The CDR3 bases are TGTGCCAGCACTACAACCCCGGGGGAAGGAAAGACCCAGTACTTC. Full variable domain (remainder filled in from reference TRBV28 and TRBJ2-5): DVKVTQSSRYLVKRTGEKVFLECVQDMDHENMFWYRQDPGLGLRLIYFSYDVKMKEKGDIPEGYSVSREKKERFSLILESASTNQTSMYLCASTTTPGEGKTQYFGPGTRLLVL.

DNA for the CDR3: TGTGCCAGCAGTTCAACCGACAGGGTCGAGCAGTACGTC. Protein: CASSSTDRVEQYV. V and J are TRBV27 and TRBJ2-7; 7 nucleotides line up with TRBD1. The V gene end was trimmed by 4 bases and the J gene end by 6 bases; junction bases not matched to a gene: 6. There are 13 residues in the CDR3. Per the germline V gene, CDR1 is MNHEY and CDR2 is SMNVEV (reference sequence).

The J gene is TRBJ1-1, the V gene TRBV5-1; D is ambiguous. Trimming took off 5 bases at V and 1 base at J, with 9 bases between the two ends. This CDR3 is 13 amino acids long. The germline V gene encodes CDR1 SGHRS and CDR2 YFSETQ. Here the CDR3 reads CASSVIRNTEAFF. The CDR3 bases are TGCGCCAGCAGTGTTATAAGGAACACTGAAGCTTTCTTT.

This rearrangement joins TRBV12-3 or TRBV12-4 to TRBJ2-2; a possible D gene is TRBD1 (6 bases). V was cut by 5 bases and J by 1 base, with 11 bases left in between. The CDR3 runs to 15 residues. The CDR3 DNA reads TGTGCCAGCAGTCCGGGACATCAGAACACCGGGGAGCTGTTTTTT. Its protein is CASSPGHQNTGELFF.